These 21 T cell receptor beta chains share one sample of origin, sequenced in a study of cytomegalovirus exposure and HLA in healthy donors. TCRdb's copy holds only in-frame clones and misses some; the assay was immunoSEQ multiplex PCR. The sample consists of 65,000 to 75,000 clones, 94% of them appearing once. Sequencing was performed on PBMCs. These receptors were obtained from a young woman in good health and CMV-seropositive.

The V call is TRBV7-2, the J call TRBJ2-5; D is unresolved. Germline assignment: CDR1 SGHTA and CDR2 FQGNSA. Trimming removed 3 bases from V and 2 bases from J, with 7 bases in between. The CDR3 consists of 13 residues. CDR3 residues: CASSFYRQETQYF. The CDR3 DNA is TGTGCCAGCAGCTTTTATCGGCAAGAGACCCAGTACTTC.

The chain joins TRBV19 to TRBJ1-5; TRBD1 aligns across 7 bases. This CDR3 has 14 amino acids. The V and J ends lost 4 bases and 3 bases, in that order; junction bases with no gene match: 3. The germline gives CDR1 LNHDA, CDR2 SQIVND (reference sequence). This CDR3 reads CASSSGTANQPQHF. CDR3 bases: TGTGCCAGTAGTAGCGGGACAGCCAATCAGCCCCAGCATTTT.

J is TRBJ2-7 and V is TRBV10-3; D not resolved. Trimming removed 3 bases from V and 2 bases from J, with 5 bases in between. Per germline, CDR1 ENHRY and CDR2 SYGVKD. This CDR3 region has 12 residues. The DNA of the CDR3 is TGTGCCATCAGTGACAGAACCTACGAGCAGTACTTC. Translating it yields CAISDRTYEQYF.

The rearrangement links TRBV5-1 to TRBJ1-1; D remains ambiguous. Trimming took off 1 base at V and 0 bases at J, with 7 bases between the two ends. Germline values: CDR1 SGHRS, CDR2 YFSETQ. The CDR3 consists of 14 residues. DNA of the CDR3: TGCGCCAGCAGCTTGAATGTTATGAACACTGAAGCTTTCTTT. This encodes CASSLNVMNTEAFF. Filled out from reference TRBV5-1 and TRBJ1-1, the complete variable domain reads KAGVTQTPRYLIKTRGQQVTLSCSPISGHRSVSWYQQTPGQGLQFLFEYFSETQRNKGNFPGRFSGRQFSNSRSEMNVSTLELGDSALYLCASSLNVMNTEAFFGQGTRLTVV.

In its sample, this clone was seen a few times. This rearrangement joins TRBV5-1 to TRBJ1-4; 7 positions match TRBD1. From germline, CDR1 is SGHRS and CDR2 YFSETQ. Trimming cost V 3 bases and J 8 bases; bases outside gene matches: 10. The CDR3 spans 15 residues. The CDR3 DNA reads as TGCGCCAGCAGCTATTCAGGGGGGCCGGAGGAAAAACTGTTTTTT. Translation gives CASSYSGGPEEKLFF.

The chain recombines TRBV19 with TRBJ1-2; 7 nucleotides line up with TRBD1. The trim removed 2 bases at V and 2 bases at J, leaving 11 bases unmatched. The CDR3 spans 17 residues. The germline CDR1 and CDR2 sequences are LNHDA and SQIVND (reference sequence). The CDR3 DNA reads TGTGCCAGTAGTATATCCCTGTCGACAGGGTGGAACTATGGCTACACCTTC. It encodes CASSISLSTGWNYGYTF. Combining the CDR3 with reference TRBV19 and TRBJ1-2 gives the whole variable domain DGGITQSPKYLFRKEGQNVTLSCEQNLNHDAMYWYRQDPGQGLRLIYYSQIVNDFQKGDIAEGYSVSREKKESFPLTVTSAQKNPTAFYLCASSISLSTGWNYGYTFGSGTRLTVV.

The CDR3 loop reads CASSLIGLAGGRSNNEQFF. The CDR3 coding sequence is TGCGCCAGCAGCTTAATTGGACTAGCGGGGGGGCGGTCGAACAATGAGCAGTTCTTC. The chain is built from TRBV5-1 and TRBJ2-1, with TRBD2 identical over 15 bases. CDR3 length equals 19 residues. Germline-derived CDR1 and CDR2 are SGHRS and YFSETQ. V lost 2 bases, J lost 5 bases, and 11 bases stayed unmatched.

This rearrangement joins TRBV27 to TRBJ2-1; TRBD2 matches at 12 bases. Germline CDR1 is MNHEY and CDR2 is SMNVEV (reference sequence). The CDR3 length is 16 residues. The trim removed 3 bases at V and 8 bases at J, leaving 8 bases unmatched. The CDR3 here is CASSFRRRTSGDEQFF. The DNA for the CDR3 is TGTGCCAGCAGTTTCCGGCGGAGGACTAGCGGGGATGAGCAGTTCTTC.

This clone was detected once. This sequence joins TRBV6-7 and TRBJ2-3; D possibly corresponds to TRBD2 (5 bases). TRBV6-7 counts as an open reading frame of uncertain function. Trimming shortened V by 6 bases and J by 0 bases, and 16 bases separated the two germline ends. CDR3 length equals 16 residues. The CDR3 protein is CASREFGVQSTDTQYF. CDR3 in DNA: TGTGCCAGCAGGGAGTTCGGGGTTCAAAGCACAGATACGCAGTATTTT.

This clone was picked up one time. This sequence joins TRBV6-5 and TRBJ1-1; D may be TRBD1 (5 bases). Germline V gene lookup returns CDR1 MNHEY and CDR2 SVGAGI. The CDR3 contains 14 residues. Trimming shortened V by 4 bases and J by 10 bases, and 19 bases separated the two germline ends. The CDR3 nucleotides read TGTGCCAGCAGTTCTGGACATGGTGCTGCTTCAGCTTTCTTT. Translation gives CASSSGHGAASAFF.

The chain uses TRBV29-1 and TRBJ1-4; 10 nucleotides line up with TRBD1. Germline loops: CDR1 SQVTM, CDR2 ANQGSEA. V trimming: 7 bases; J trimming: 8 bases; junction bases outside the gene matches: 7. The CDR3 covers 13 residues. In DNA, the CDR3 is TGCAGCGCCGGGGACAGGGGAGGGGAAAAACTGTTTTTT. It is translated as CSAGDRGGEKLFF.

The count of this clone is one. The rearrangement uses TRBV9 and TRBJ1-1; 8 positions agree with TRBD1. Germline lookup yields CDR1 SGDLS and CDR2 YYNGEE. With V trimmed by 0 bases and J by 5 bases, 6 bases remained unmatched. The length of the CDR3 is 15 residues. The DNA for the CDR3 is TGTGCCAGCAGCGTAGACACAGGGGGGTTGACTGAAGCTTTCTTT. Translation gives CASSVDTGGLTEAFF.

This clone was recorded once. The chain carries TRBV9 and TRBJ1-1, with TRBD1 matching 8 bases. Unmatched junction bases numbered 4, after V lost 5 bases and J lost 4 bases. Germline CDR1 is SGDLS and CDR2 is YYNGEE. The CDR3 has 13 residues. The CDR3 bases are TGTGCCAGCAGTCGAACAGGGGGCACTGAAGCTTTCTTT. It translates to CASSRTGGTEAFF. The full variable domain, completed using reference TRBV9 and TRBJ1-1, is DSGVTQTPKHLITATGQRVTLRCSPRSGDLSVYWYQQSLDQGLQFLIQYYNGEERAKGNILERFSAQQFPDLHSELNLSSLELGDSALYFCASSRTGGTEAFFGQGTRLTVV.

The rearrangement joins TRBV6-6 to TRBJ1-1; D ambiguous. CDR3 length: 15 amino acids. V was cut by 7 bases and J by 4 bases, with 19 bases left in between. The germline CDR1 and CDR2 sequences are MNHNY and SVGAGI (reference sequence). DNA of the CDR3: TGTGCCAGCACCCTGGTGCCCACATCTGGCACTGAAGCTTTCTTT. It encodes CASTLVPTSGTEAFF.

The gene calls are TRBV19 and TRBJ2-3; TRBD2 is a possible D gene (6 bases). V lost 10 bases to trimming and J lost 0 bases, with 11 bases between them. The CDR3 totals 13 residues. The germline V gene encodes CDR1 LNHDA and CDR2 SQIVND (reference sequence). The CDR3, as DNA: TGTGCCACAACGGACTATAGCACAGATACGCAGTATTTT. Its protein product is CATTDYSTDTQYF.

For the CDR3, the DNA is TGTGCCAGCAGCCTCGGGACAGGGGTTGTCTACTCACCCCTCCACTTT. Translating gives CASSLGTGVVYSPLHF. The V and J genes are TRBV5-6 and TRBJ1-6, with 10 positions matching TRBD1. The V segment lost 4 bases and the J segment 10 bases; nucleotides outside the gene matches: 11. The CDR3 runs 16 residues. The germline V gene encodes CDR1 SGHDT and CDR2 YYEEEE.

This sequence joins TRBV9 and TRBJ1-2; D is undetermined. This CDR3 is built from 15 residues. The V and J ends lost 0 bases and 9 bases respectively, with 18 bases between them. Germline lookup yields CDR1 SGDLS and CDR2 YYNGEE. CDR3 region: CASSVATGYTGSYTF. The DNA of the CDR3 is TGTGCCAGCAGCGTAGCTACGGGCTACACGGGGAGCTACACCTTC.

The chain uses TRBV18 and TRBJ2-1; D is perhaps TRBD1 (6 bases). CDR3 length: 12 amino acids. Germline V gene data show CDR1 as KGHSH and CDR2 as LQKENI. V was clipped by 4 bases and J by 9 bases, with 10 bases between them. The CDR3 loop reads CASSLQDSEQFF. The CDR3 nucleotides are TGTGCCAGCTCACTTCAGGACAGTGAGCAGTTCTTC.

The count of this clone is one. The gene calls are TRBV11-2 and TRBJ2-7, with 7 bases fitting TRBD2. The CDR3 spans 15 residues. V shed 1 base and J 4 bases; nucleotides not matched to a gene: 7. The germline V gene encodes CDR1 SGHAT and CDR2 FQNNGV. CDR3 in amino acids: CASSLGEGGWYEQYF. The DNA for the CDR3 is TGTGCCAGCAGCTTAGGGGAGGGTGGGTGGTACGAGCAGTACTTC. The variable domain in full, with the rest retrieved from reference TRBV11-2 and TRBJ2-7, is EAGVAQSPRYKIIEKRQSVAFWCNPISGHATLYWYQQILGQGPKLLIQFQNNGVVDDSQLPKDRFSAERLKGVDSTLKIQPAKLEDSAVYLCASSLGEGGWYEQYFGPGTRLTVT.

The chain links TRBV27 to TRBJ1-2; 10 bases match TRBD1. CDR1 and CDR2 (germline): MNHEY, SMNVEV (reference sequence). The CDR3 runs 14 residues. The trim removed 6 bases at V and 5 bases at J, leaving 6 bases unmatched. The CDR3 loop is CASRAPGQGYGYTF. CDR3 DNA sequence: TGTGCCAGCAGGGCCCCGGGACAGGGGTATGGCTACACCTTC.

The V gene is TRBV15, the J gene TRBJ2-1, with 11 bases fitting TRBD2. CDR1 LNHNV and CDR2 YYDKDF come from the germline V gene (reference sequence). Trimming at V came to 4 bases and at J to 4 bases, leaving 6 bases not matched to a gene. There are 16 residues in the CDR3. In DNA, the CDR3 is TGTGCCACCAGCACCTTAGCGGGAGGGAATTACAATGAGCAGTTCTTC. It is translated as CATSTLAGGNYNEQFF.